These T cell receptor beta chains were read from a single sample in a study of post-analysis software for immune sequencing data. TCRdb ran MiXCR on the PCR reads and lists one entry per CDR3 protein. The sample lists around 260,000 distinct CDR3 sequences; 36% were seen once. Source material: blood. These receptors originate from a girl between 5 and 17 years old with multiple sclerosis. CDR3s leave out the opening cysteine and the closing phenylalanine or tryptophan. The order of the fields is clone size, V gene, CDR3 protein. Not all rows give a size; the values are once, few, many and, for expanded clones, a class.

>many|TRBV9
ASSVEAALPGGYT
>-|TRBV12-3/TRBV12-4
ASSRDYQGEQF
>-|TRBV20-1
SAQDRPRGADTRY
>-|TRBV12-3/TRBV12-4
ASRPGTVISYEQY
>-|TRBV18
ASSPPGSTNEKLF
>-|TRBV7-2
ASSLAPNTEAF
>-|TRBV7-2
AERWAGSYNEQF
>many|TRBV24-1
ATSDLHYAGGPAGEQF
>many|TRBV12-3/TRBV12-4
ASRGQGGQPQH
>-|TRBV29-1
SGGTGMNTGAF
>-|TRBV5-6
ASSIGTYEQY
>many|TRBV4-1
ASSAPPYGYT
>many|TRBV27
ASSSQGWENEKLF
>many|TRBV11-2
ASSSPMREKNTEAF
>many|TRBV2
ASSNPGHQF
>-|TRBV12-3/TRBV12-4
ASSVAGLAGELF
>many|TRBV12-3/TRBV12-4
ASSQVTSGKAGTQY
>many|TRBV12-5
ARPDPINQPQH
>-|TRBV3-1
ASSQEGRATSNTGELF
>many|TRBV4-1
ASSQNKALNYGYT
>many|TRBV3-1
ASSAAGGNSPLH
>-|TRBV5-1
ASSLVRPSGVHGSYEQY
>many|TRBV5-6
ASTLRGARTYNEQF
>few|TRBV6-5
ASSYTWNTEAF
>many|TRBV5-1
ASSLTGLRETQY
>-|TRBV27
ASGDRAYEQY
>-|TRBV15
ATSRGPDRGPSPLH
>-|TRBV6-5
ASSYILAGGYEQY